Listed below are T cell receptor beta chains from one sample, sequenced in a study of cytomegalovirus exposure and HLA in healthy donors. Assay: immunoSEQ multiplex PCR; the TCRdb copy retains only in-frame clones and omits some. Its clone listing holds approximately 150,000 clones. Sequencing input: PBMCs. These receptors came from a woman between 45 and 65 years old in good health and CMV-seronegative. The CDR3 runs from the conserved cysteine through the conserved F or W. The D gene is left open where the match is weak.

TRBD1	TRBJ1-4	TRBV4-1	15	TGCGCCAGCAGCCCCCCCGGGACAGGGGACGAAAAACTGTTTTTT	CASSPPGTGDEKLFF
TRBD1	TRBJ2-1	TRBV6-1	15	TGTGCCAGCAGTGAAGGGGCAGGGGGTGAGGATGAGCAGTTCTTC	CASSEGAGGEDEQFF
.	TRBJ1-1	TRBV29-1	12	TGCAGCGTTGGATTGCAGGGATCTGAAGCTTTCTTT	CSVGLQGSEAFF
TRBD2	TRBJ2-7	TRBV28	13	TGTGCCAGCAGGCGCGCGGGAGCGAGCGAGCAGTACTTC	CASRRAGASEQYF
TRBD2	TRBJ2-1	TRBV11-2	19	TGTGCCAGCAGCCTCGAGGGACTAGCGGGAGGGAGCTCCTACAATGAGCAGTTCTTC	CASSLEGLAGGSSYNEQFF
TRBD2	TRBJ2-7	TRBV2	17	TGTGCCAGCAGTGCTATCCGGACTAGCGGGGCCTCCTACGAGCAGTACTTC	CASSAIRTSGASYEQYF
TRBD1	TRBJ2-1	TRBV27	16	TGTGCCAGCAGTTTCGCGACAGGGAATCCCTACAATGAGCAGTTCTTC	CASSFATGNPYNEQFF
.	TRBJ2-7	TRBV10-3	16	TGTGCCATCAGTGAGTCAGGGGGGGCGCCCACCTACGAGCAGTACTTC	CAISESGGAPTYEQYF
.	TRBJ2-7	TRBV20-1	11	TGCCTGGCAGGGGAACCCTACGAGCAGTACTTC	CLAGEPYEQYF
TRBD2	TRBJ2-1	TRBV4-1	17	TGCGCCAGCAGCCAAGATCAAGGCGCGGGAGGTGACAATGAGCAGTTCTTC	CASSQDQGAGGDNEQFF
.	TRBJ2-7	TRBV19	14	TGTGCCAGTAGTTCGGCGCGGGGTGACTACGAGCAGTACTTC	CASSSARGDYEQYF
.	TRBJ1-1	TRBV7-9	13	TGTGCCAGCAGCTTAGGAGTGGACACTGAAGCTTTCTTT	CASSLGVDTEAFF
TRBD1	TRBJ1-1	TRBV19	14	TGTGCCAGTAGTAGGACAGGCAGGTTCACTGAAGCTTTCTTT	CASSRTGRFTEAFF
.	TRBJ2-7	TRBV7-8	13	TGTGCCAGCAGCTTACCGGGTCGGAGCGAGCAGTACTTC	CASSLPGRSEQYF
.	TRBJ2-6	TRBV5-8	17	TGTGCCAGCAGCCCCCTACGTTTAGCGGCTGGGGCCAACGTCCTGACTTTC	CASSPLRLAAGANVLTF
.	TRBJ1-1	TRBV19	14	TGTGCCAGTAGTCCCTTACGGACAGAAGCTGAAGCTTTCTTT	CASSPLRTEAEAFF
.	TRBJ1-2	TRBV6-5	13	TGTGCCAGCAGTTACTCAGGGGCCTATGGCTACACCTTC	CASSYSGAYGYTF
.	TRBJ1-6	TRBV6-5	15	TGTGCCAGCAGTCAGATACAGGGATTTAATTCACCCCTCCACTTT	CASSQIQGFNSPLHF
.	TRBJ2-5	TRBV5-6	13	TGTGCCAGCAGCTTGGCCGTACAAGAGACCCAGTACTTC	CASSLAVQETQYF
TRBD2	TRBJ2-4	TRBV6-5	15	TGTGCCAGCAGTTACCGTAGCGGGGGGGCAAACATTCAGTACTTC	CASSYRSGGANIQYF
TRBD1	TRBJ1-1	TRBV6-1	14	TGTGCCAGCAGCGCCCAGGGGGCTGGCACTGAAGCTTTCTTT	CASSAQGAGTEAFF
.	TRBJ2-2	TRBV28	16	TGTGCCAGCACCCTTCGGGGGAGTGGGTACACCGGGGAGCTGTTTTTT	CASTLRGSGYTGELFF
TRBD2	TRBJ2-7	TRBV6-5	14	TGTGCCAGCAGTTCCGGGGGGAGAGTTTACGAGCAGTACTTC	CASSSGGRVYEQYF
TRBD2	TRBJ2-3	TRBV29-1	15	TGCACCAATGCCGGACTAGCGGCTAGCACAGATACGCAGTATTTT	CTNAGLAASTDTQYF
.	TRBJ1-6	TRBV7-2	12	TGTGCCAGCAGCTTCAATAATTCACCCCTCCACTTT	CASSFNNSPLHF
TRBD1	TRBJ2-7	TRBV19	16	TGTGCCAGTAGTGCCTCGGCTGGGACAGGGCGGAACGAGCAGTACTTC	CASSASAGTGRNEQYF
.	TRBJ2-1	TRBV27	10	TGTGCCAGCGAATTGGCATGTCGGTTCTTC	CASELACRFF
.	TRBJ2-3	TRBV18	16	TGTGCCAGCTCAGGAGGGGCCATAACTAGCACAGATACGCAGTATTTT	CASSGGAITSTDTQYF